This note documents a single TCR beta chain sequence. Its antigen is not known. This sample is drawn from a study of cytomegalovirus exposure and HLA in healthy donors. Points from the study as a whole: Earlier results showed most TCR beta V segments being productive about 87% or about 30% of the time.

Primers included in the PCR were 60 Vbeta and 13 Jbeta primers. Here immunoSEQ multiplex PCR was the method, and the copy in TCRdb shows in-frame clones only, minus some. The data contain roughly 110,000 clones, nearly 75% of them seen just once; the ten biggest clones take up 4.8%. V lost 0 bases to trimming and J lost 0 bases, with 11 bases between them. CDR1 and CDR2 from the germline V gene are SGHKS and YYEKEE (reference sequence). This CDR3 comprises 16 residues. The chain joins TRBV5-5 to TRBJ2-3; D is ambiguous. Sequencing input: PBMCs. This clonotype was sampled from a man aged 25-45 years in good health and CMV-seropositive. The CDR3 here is CASSLVSGASTDTQYF. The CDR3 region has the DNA TGTGCCAGCAGCTTGGTTTCGGGTGCTAGCACAGATACGCAGTATTTT.